A single TCR beta chain is shown here with its context. Produced via immunoSEQ multiplex PCR; TCRdb's table is partial and in-frame only. The sample includes 60,000 to 90,000 clones, around 90% of them seen just once. V was cut by 1 base and J by 2 bases, with 11 bases left in between. This CDR3 spans 15 amino acids. Germline values: CDR1 SGHRS, CDR2 YFSETQ. The data are from a study of OX40 agonist ivuxolimab in advanced cancers. The sequencing here drew on CD4+ or CD8+ T cells sorted from blood, taken in a trial of the OX40 agonist ivuxolimab. The clonotype originates from an adult with an advanced solid tumor such as melanoma, head and neck, liver or kidney cancer. V usage is TRBV5-1 and J usage is TRBJ2-3; TRBD1 or TRBD2 may be the D gene (6 bases each). The CDR3 protein is CASSLTGRDTDTQYF. CDR3 DNA sequence: TGCGCCAGCAGCTTGACAGGGCGGGACACAGATACGCAGTATTTT. Looking up the rest from reference TRBV5-1 and TRBJ2-3 gives the full variable domain: KAGVTQTPRYLIKTRGQQVTLSCSPISGHRSVSWYQQTPGQGLQFLFEYFSETQRNKGNFPGRFSGRQFSNSRSEMNVSTLELGDSALYLCASSLTGRDTDTQYFGPGTRLTVL.